This T cell receptor (beta chain) was sequenced during a study of OX40 agonist ivuxolimab in advanced cancers. Across the whole study: Patients enrolled in dose escalation were diagnosed with hepatocellular carcinoma, melanoma, renal cell or head and neck cancer.

Blood sampling took place at baseline, cycle 4 day 1, and cycle 7 day 1. CDR3 size: 15 residues. Germline V gene lookup returns CDR1 MDHEN and CDR2 SYDVKM. The V segment lost 7 bases and the J segment 2 bases; nucleotides outside the gene matches: 6. In the case of this clone: Its antigen is as yet unknown.

Study-wide results and caveats: Individuals who were partial responders at 0.1-3.0 mg/kg had clonal expansion that ranked among the lowest.

TCRdb's table, derived via immunoSEQ multiplex PCR, lists solely in-frame clones and lacks some. The sample records 55,000 to 65,000 clones, 85% being singletons. The sample here was CD4+ or CD8+ T cells sorted from blood, taken in a trial of the OX40 agonist ivuxolimab. The clonotype was recovered from an adult with an advanced solid tumor such as melanoma, head and neck, liver or kidney cancer. V usage is TRBV28 and J usage is TRBJ1-3, with TRBD1 matching 9 bases. CDR3 sequence (DNA): TGTGCCAGCAATGCGGACAGGGGAGCTGGAAACACCATATATTTT. This gives the protein CASNADRGAGNTIYF.